The sequence of this T cell receptor (beta chain) was determined in a study of blood T cell repertoires in COVID-19. Using immunoSEQ multiplex PCR, the repertoire was profiled, and TCRdb retains in-frame clones only, with some absent. The sample shows over 150,000 clones, approximately 82% of them seen only once. Among Cohort 3 donors, those recovered had two negative PCRs, clearance, or symptom resolution. Sequenced sample: PBMCs or T cells enriched from blood (not recorded which). This clonotype originated in a woman between 45 and 60 years old who had recovered from COVID-19.

This CDR3 is CASSQEDRGTYEQYF. The CDR3 DNA reads TGCGCCAGCAGCCAAGAGGATCGAGGGACCTACGAGCAGTACTTC. The rearrangement links TRBV4-3 to TRBJ2-7; tentative D call: TRBD2 (5 bases). The CDR3 runs 15 residues. Germline loops: CDR1 LGHNA, CDR2 YSLEER. V gave up 0 bases and J gave up 2 bases, with 11 bases separating them.